This entry lists 17 T cell receptor beta chains sequenced from one sample in a study of T-cell memory formation after mild COVID-19. MiXCR, applied by TCRdb to the 5' RACE reads, yields one record per CDR3 protein. The sample includes a few hundred thousand distinct CDR3 sequences, approximately 25% seen only once; the top ten take roughly 8.9%. The sequenced sample was PBMCs or a T cell subset sorted from them (not recorded which). Every receptor here comes from an adult woman who had mild COVID-19 (a few samples of this study predate the infection). Cell type and time point are not known.

This chain uses TRBV30 with TRBJ2-1; 10 positions agree with TRBD2. This CDR3 has 13 residues. Trimming cost V 8 bases and J 7 bases; bases outside gene matches: 8. Germline values: CDR1 GTSNPN, CDR2 SVGIG (reference sequence). CDR3 residues: CAGIAGGPNEQFF. The CDR3 nucleotides are TGTGCCGGAATAGCGGGAGGTCCGAATGAGCAGTTCTTC.

V is TRBV18 and J is TRBJ2-2; 12 bases are shared with TRBD2. Trimming removed 1 base from V and 1 base from J; junction bases left unmatched: 7. This CDR3 comprises 19 residues. CDR1 KGHSH and CDR2 LQKENI come from the germline V gene. This chain's CDR3 is CASSPQTSGSLWNTGELFF. CDR3 nucleotide sequence: TGTGCCAGCTCACCACAGACTAGCGGGAGTCTGTGGAACACCGGGGAGCTGTTTTTT. Drawing the rest from reference TRBV18 and TRBJ2-2, the complete variable domain is NAGVMQNPRHLVRRRGQEARLRCSPMKGHSHVYWYRQLPEEGLKFMVYLQKENIIDESGMPKERFSAEFPKEGPSILRIQQVVRGDSAAYFCASSPQTSGSLWNTGELFFGEGSRLTVL.

This clonotype showed up just a few times. The genes are TRBV6-2 or TRBV6-3 and TRBJ2-7; tentatively, D is TRBD1 (6 bases). With 0 bases removed from V and 4 bases from J, the gap between germline ends came to 13 bases. Germline values: CDR1 MNHEY, CDR2 SVGEGT. The CDR3 length is 15 residues. The CDR3 DNA reads TGTGCCAGCAGTTACTCACACAGGGAGAGGTACGAGCAGTACTTC. Its translation is CASSYSHRERYEQYF.

The V call is TRBV11-2, the J call TRBJ2-3; 12 positions agree with TRBD2. The CDR3 extends over 16 amino acids. CDR1 is SGHAT and CDR2 is FQNNGV in the germline V gene. V trimming: 6 bases; J trimming: 2 bases; junction bases outside the gene matches: 6. The CDR3 region is CASSPRTSGATDTQYF. CDR3 DNA: TGTGCCAGCAGTCCCCGGACTAGCGGGGCCACAGATACGCAGTATTTT.

The sample holds a few counts of this clonotype. The chain uses TRBV5-1 and TRBJ2-7; 10 nucleotides agree with TRBD1. The germline V gene encodes CDR1 SGHRS and CDR2 YFSETQ. The CDR3 runs 15 residues. Trimming at V came to 4 bases and at J to 6 bases, leaving 10 bases not matched to a gene. CDR3 region: CASSPGTGDTFEQYF. In nucleotides, the CDR3 is TGCGCCAGCAGCCCTGGGACAGGGGATACCTTCGAGCAGTACTTC.

The chain combines TRBV5-1 with TRBJ2-3; 10 bases map to TRBD2. V was clipped by 6 bases and J by 5 bases; unmatched bases: 9. This CDR3 has 15 residues. Germline loops: CDR1 SGHRS, CDR2 YFSETQ. The CDR3 loop is CASTPGTSDGDTQYF. CDR3 DNA: TGCGCCAGCACCCCCGGGACTAGCGATGGAGATACGCAGTATTTT.

The V call is TRBV5-1, the J call TRBJ2-7, with D perhaps TRBD2 (5 bases). The CDR3 is 14 amino acids. V was clipped by 0 bases and J by 6 bases, with 13 bases between them. Germline CDR1 is SGHRS and CDR2 is YFSETQ. CDR3 residues: CASSLVLDLGEQYF. DNA of the CDR3: TGCGCCAGCAGCTTGGTACTAGACCTGGGCGAGCAGTACTTC.

This clonotype has more than one count but fewer than ten. The V gene is TRBV7-2, the J gene TRBJ1-5; D gene unclear. The CDR3 extends over 12 amino acids. The V end lost 4 bases, the J end lost 10 bases, and 11 bases lay between the germline ends. Germline V lookup: CDR1 SGHTA, CDR2 FQGNSA. CDR3 sequence: CASSYPSEPQHF. The DNA for the CDR3 is TGTGCCAGCAGCTACCCTTCAGAACCCCAGCATTTT.

The genes are TRBV3-1 and TRBJ1-2; D is possibly TRBD1 (6 bases). This CDR3 has 13 amino acids. Germline CDR1 reads LGHDT; CDR2 reads YNNKEL (reference sequence). V lost 8 bases and J 4 bases, leaving 14 bases between the germline ends. The CDR3 DNA is TGTGCCAGCGGCGGCATCAGGGGCTATGGCTACACCTTC. Translation: CASGGIRGYGYTF.

The table lists this clonotype with a few counts. The chain has TRBV20-1 and TRBJ1-5; D is perhaps TRBD1 (5 bases). In germline, CDR1 is DFQATT, CDR2 SNEGSKA (reference sequence). The CDR3 has 13 amino acids. The V and J ends lost 1 base and 4 bases respectively, with 8 bases between them. DNA for the CDR3: TGCAGTGCTAGAGGTGGGGCGAATCAGCCCCAGCATTTT. Its translation: CSARGGANQPQHF.

The chain employs TRBV4-1 and TRBJ2-1; 10 bases agree with TRBD2. After removal of 2 bases from V and 4 bases from J, the junction contained 11 bases not matched to a gene. Germline V gives CDR1 MGHRA, CDR2 YSYEKL. The CDR3 has 18 residues. The CDR3 nucleotides are TGCGCCAGCAGCCAAAAGAATCCTCTAGCGGGAGCTTACAATGAGCAGTTCTTC. Translated: CASSQKNPLAGAYNEQFF.

This chain's CDR3 is CAWSTGVNTEAFF. The DNA for the CDR3 is TGTGCCTGGAGTACAGGGGTTAACACTGAAGCTTTCTTT. The chain couples TRBV30 to TRBJ1-1, with 7 bases lining up with TRBD1. Trimming took 2 bases from V and 2 from J; bases not matched to a gene: 2. The CDR3 has 13 residues. Germline V CDR1 and CDR2: GTSNPN, SVGIG (reference sequence). The complete variable domain, with remaining parts taken from reference TRBV30 and TRBJ1-1, reads SQTIHQWPATLVQPVGSPLSLECTVEGTSNPNLYWYRQAAGRGLQLLFYSVGIGQISSEVPQNLSASRPQDRQFILSSKKLLLSDSGFYLCAWSTGVNTEAFFGQGTRLTVV.

This clonotype was counted between two and nine times. The chain has TRBV12-3 or TRBV12-4 and TRBJ2-3; no firm D call. The length of the CDR3 is 13 residues. V gave up 6 bases and J gave up 2 bases, with 9 bases separating them. CDR3 nucleotide sequence: TGTGCCAGCAGCCCAAGGAACACAGATACGCAGTATTTT. It codes for CASSPRNTDTQYF.

The table lists this clonotype with a few counts. The chain has TRBV4-1 and TRBJ2-2; 9 bases agree with TRBD1. The V and J ends lost 4 bases and 7 bases, in that order; junction bases with no gene match: 10. Looked up from germline, CDR1 is MGHRA and CDR2 is YSYEKL. This CDR3 comprises 16 residues. CDR3 protein: CASSLSDRGIGGELFF. The CDR3 DNA is TGCGCCAGCAGCCTCTCGGACAGGGGAATTGGCGGGGAGCTGTTTTTT.

This clonotype has ten or more counts. As DNA, the CDR3 is TGCGCCAGCAGCTCCGGGGCTAGCGGGGTCCAAGAGACCCAGTACTTC. Residues: CASSSGASGVQETQYF. The chain recombines TRBV5-1 with TRBJ2-5, with 9 nucleotides matching TRBD2. Germline V gene lookup returns CDR1 SGHRS and CDR2 YFSETQ. This CDR3 comprises 16 residues. Trimming cost V 3 bases and J 1 base; bases outside gene matches: 7.

This chain connects TRBV30 to TRBJ2-1, with 14 positions matching TRBD2. This CDR3 spans 17 amino acids. Trimming at V came to 5 bases and at J to 0 bases, leaving 6 bases not matched to a gene. Germline V gives CDR1 GTSNPN, CDR2 SVGIG (reference sequence). The CDR3 here is CAWETSGRASSYNEQFF. The CDR3 DNA is TGTGCCTGGGAGACTAGCGGGAGGGCAAGCTCCTACAATGAGCAGTTCTTC.

The table lists this clonotype with a few counts. The CDR3 region has the DNA TGTGCCAGCAGTAGGAGGAACGCCTTGAACACTGAAGCTTTCTTT. It yields the protein CASSRRNALNTEAFF. The V and J genes are TRBV27 and TRBJ1-1; D is uncertain. V dropped 5 bases and J dropped 0 bases, with 13 bases sitting between them. CDR3 length equals 15 residues. Looked up from germline, CDR1 is MNHEY and CDR2 is SMNVEV (reference sequence).